This T cell receptor (beta chain) was sequenced for a study of T cell responses to AZD1222 COVID-19 vaccine. This CDR3 is 14 amino acids long. V gave up 5 bases and J gave up 5 bases, with 15 bases separating them. Germline assignment: CDR1 WSHSY and CDR2 SAAADI. Here immunoSEQ multiplex PCR was the method, and the copy in TCRdb shows in-frame clones only, minus some. Here the sample spans more than 110,000 clones, 75% to 90% being singletons. The clonotype originates from an adult in good health. The specimen was peripheral blood, collected on day 0 of AZD1222 vaccination. The rearrangement joins TRBV10-2 to TRBJ2-5; possible D gene TRBD2, 5 bases. The CDR3 region has the DNA TGCGCCAGCAGTTTAGCTAGCCCCGGGGAGACCCAGTACTTC. This encodes CASSLASPGETQYF.